Listed here are 20 T cell receptor beta chains from one sample, sequenced in a study. Repertoires were generated with immunoSEQ multiplex PCR, while TCRdb's copy carries only in-frame clones and drops some. The data show around 50,000 clones, just over 90% seen once. Sequencing used PBMCs. These receptors were collected from a middle-aged man with rheumatoid arthritis.

CDR3 in DNA: TGTGCCAGCAGCTTACTGGGGGGTGTGAGTGAGCAGTTCTTC. Translated: CASSLLGGVSEQFF. The rearrangement uses TRBV7-3 and TRBJ2-1; D is possibly TRBD2 (6 bases). The CDR3 covers 14 residues. Germline V gene data show CDR1 as SGHTA and CDR2 as FQGTGA. V was shortened by 2 bases and J by 9 bases, with 14 bases between the two germline ends.

V gene TRBV3-1 (or the pseudogene TRBV3-2) combines with J gene TRBJ1-5; TRBD1 is a possible D gene (5 bases). Germline assignment: CDR1 LGHDT and CDR2 YNNKEL (reference sequence). CDR3 length: 14 residues. V shed 4 bases and J shed 7 bases, with 14 bases lying between them. CDR3 sequence: CASSRGGGTQPQHF. Written as DNA, the CDR3 is TGTGCCAGCAGCCGCGGGGGGGGAACCCAGCCCCAGCATTTT.

The gene calls are TRBV5-1 and TRBJ1-2; tentatively, D is TRBD1 (5 bases). The germline V and J ends were trimmed by 3 bases and 3 bases, with 12 bases remaining between them. This CDR3 has 14 residues. The germline V gene has CDR1 SGHRS and CDR2 YFSETQ. As DNA, the CDR3 is TGCGCCAGCAGCTCCAGGGCCAGGGACTATGGCTACACCTTC. Encoded protein: CASSSRARDYGYTF.

The chain combines TRBV18 with TRBJ2-5, with TRBD2 matching 9 bases. The CDR3 runs to 15 residues. CDR1 and CDR2 from the germline V gene are KGHSH and LQKENI. The V segment lost 5 bases and the J segment 2 bases; nucleotides outside the gene matches: 6. The CDR3 nucleotides read TGTGCCAGCTCAAATAGCGGGAGCGGGCAAGAGACCCAGTACTTC. This translates into CASSNSGSGQETQYF.

The chain couples TRBV27 to TRBJ2-7; a possible D gene is TRBD2 (5 bases). Germline lookup yields CDR1 MNHEY and CDR2 SMNVEV (reference sequence). Trimming took 6 bases from V and 0 from J, leaving 9 bases between them. The CDR3 is 13 amino acids. In DNA, the CDR3 is TGTGCCAGCAGGAGGGCGGGCTCCTACGAGCAGTACTTC. The encoded protein is CASRRAGSYEQYF.

J is TRBJ2-2 and V is TRBV7-2; 8 nucleotides match TRBD2. The V segment lost 6 bases and the J segment 7 bases; nucleotides outside the gene matches: 13. CDR1 is SGHTA, CDR2 FQGNSA, per germline. This CDR3 has 16 amino acids. For the CDR3, the DNA is TGTGCCAGCAGTCCCCTGACGGGGGGGCCAAACGGGGAGCTGTTTTTT. It codes for CASSPLTGGPNGELFF.

This chain connects TRBV19 to TRBJ2-7; tentative D call: TRBD1 (7 bases). The germline gives CDR1 LNHDA, CDR2 SQIVND (reference sequence). The CDR3 extends over 16 amino acids. V shed 4 bases and J shed 5 bases, with 21 bases lying between them. The CDR3 DNA reads TGTGCCAGTAGTACCATCTCCACCGGCAGGGGGGACGAGCAGTACTTC. Amino acid sequence: CASSTISTGRGDEQYF.

The chain combines TRBV18 with TRBJ2-7; 7 bases align to TRBD1. CDR1 KGHSH and CDR2 LQKENI come from the germline V gene. The V and J ends lost 4 bases and 1 base, in that order; junction bases with no gene match: 7. The CDR3 extends over 15 amino acids. CDR3 protein: CASSRSGDSSYEQYF. The CDR3 DNA follows: TGTGCCAGCTCACGCTCCGGGGACAGTTCCTACGAGCAGTACTTC. Combining the CDR3 with reference TRBV18 and TRBJ2-7 gives the whole variable domain NAGVMQNPRHLVRRRGQEARLRCSPMKGHSHVYWYRQLPEEGLKFMVYLQKENIIDESGMPKERFSAEFPKEGPSILRIQQVVRGDSAAYFCASSRSGDSSYEQYFGPGTRLTVT.

The chain is built from TRBV5-1 and TRBJ2-2; D may be TRBD1 (5 bases). In germline, CDR1 is SGHRS, CDR2 YFSETQ. V was clipped by 3 bases and J by 1 base, with 13 bases between them. The CDR3 covers 16 residues. This CDR3 reads CASSSLDRMNTGELFF. The CDR3 DNA follows: TGCGCCAGCAGCTCCCTAGACAGAATGAACACCGGGGAGCTGTTTTTT.

The rearrangement joins TRBV11-2 to TRBJ2-7, with D perhaps TRBD1 (5 bases). Germline-derived CDR1 and CDR2 are SGHAT and FQNNGV. This CDR3 has 12 residues. Trimming left V 2 bases short and J 5 bases short, with 7 bases between. The CDR3 nucleotides are TGTGCCAGCAGCTTACAGGGCCACGAGCAGTACTTC. Its protein is CASSLQGHEQYF.

The V call is TRBV18, the J call TRBJ1-1, with TRBD1 matching 8 bases. Unmatched junction bases numbered 6, after V lost 5 bases and J lost 1 base. This CDR3 region has 15 residues. Per the germline V gene, CDR1 is KGHSH and CDR2 is LQKENI. As DNA, the CDR3 is TGTGCCAGCTCAAAGCGGGACAGGACGAACACTGAAGCTTTCTTT. Translated: CASSKRDRTNTEAFF.

The chain links TRBV7-2 to TRBJ2-6; the D is unclear. In germline, CDR1 is SGHTA, CDR2 FQGNSA. The CDR3 spans 15 residues. V was pared by 2 bases and J by 0 bases, with 5 bases between. The CDR3 protein is CASSLQHSGANVLTF. For the CDR3, the DNA is TGTGCCAGCAGCTTACAGCACTCTGGGGCCAACGTCCTGACTTTC.

This chain links TRBV7-2 with TRBJ2-1, with D possibly matching TRBD2 (5 bases). This CDR3 spans 16 amino acids. Germline V gene lookup returns CDR1 SGHTA and CDR2 FQGNSA. V lost 5 bases and J 2 bases, leaving 16 bases between the germline ends. In DNA, the CDR3 is TGTGCCAGCAGCCTGTGGAAGAGCGGTACCTACAATGAGCAGTTCTTC. This sequence encodes CASSLWKSGTYNEQFF.

The V gene is TRBV7-2, the J gene TRBJ2-3; 9 bases are shared with TRBD2. Germline V gene lookup returns CDR1 SGHTA and CDR2 FQGNSA. The CDR3 has 17 amino acids. V was pared by 3 bases and J by 3 bases, with 10 bases of the junction left unmatched. Here the CDR3 DNA reads TGTGCCAGCAGCTTGTGGGTAGCGGGGGCGCGGACAGATACGCAGTATTTT. Residues: CASSLWVAGARTDTQYF.

The chain links TRBV24-1 to TRBJ2-1, with D maybe TRBD2 (6 bases). With 6 bases removed from V and 5 bases from J, the gap between germline ends came to 16 bases. Germline V gives CDR1 KGHDR, CDR2 SFDVKD. CDR3 length: 15 residues. The CDR3 here is CATSHTSQRNNEQFF. CDR3 DNA sequence: TGTGCCACCAGTCATACTAGCCAACGTAACAATGAGCAGTTCTTC.

The rearrangement joins TRBV19 to TRBJ1-2, with D perhaps matching TRBD1 (6 bases). Trimming stripped 6 bases from V and 3 bases from J, with 8 bases between. The germline V gene has CDR1 LNHDA and CDR2 SQIVND (reference sequence). The CDR3 has 12 amino acids. CDR3 sequence reads: CASRQGYYGYTF. As DNA, the CDR3 is TGTGCCAGTAGACAGGGTTACTATGGCTACACCTTC.

By share, this clone ranks as medium-sized. The genes are TRBV6-2 or TRBV6-3 and TRBJ2-7; D might be TRBD1 (5 bases). V lost 6 bases and J lost 5, with 14 bases in between. The CDR3 extends over 13 amino acids. Germline CDR1 and CDR2: MNHEY and SVGEGT. CDR3 sequence (DNA): TGTGCCAGCAGCTCCTTTGGGGCTAACGAGCAGTACTTC. Translating it yields CASSSFGANEQYF.

The gene calls are TRBV6-2 or TRBV6-3 and TRBJ2-3; no clear D gene. With 2 bases removed from V and 5 bases from J, the gap between germline ends came to 2 bases. Per the germline V gene, CDR1 is MNHEY and CDR2 is SVGEGT. This CDR3 spans 11 amino acids. CDR3 protein: CASSYIDTQYF. Written as DNA, the CDR3 is TGTGCCAGCAGTTACATAGATACGCAGTATTTT.

The chain links TRBV5-4 to TRBJ2-5; TRBD2 agrees at 9 bases. V dropped 0 bases and J dropped 5; count of bases not matched to a gene: 8. Germline-derived CDR1 and CDR2 are SGHNT and YYREEE (reference sequence). This CDR3 is 16 amino acids long. The CDR3, as DNA: TGTGCCAGCAGCTTGGCCGGGCGGGGGGGCGCGGAGACCCAGTACTTC. As protein: CASSLAGRGGAETQYF. Combining the CDR3 with reference TRBV5-4 and TRBJ2-5 gives the whole variable domain ETGVTQSPTHLIKTRGQQVTLRCSSQSGHNTVSWYQQALGQGPQFIFQYYREEENGRGNFPPRFSGLQFPNYSSELNVNALELDDSALYLCASSLAGRGGAETQYFGPGTRLLVL.

The rearrangement links TRBV15 to TRBJ1-2; D gene uncertain. Between the trimmed V and J ends, which lost 3 bases and 4 bases, there was a span of 12 bases. The CDR3 is 14 residues long. Germline CDR1 is LNHNV and CDR2 is YYDKDF (reference sequence). The CDR3 region is CATSRGEGSYGYTF. The CDR3 DNA is TGTGCCACCAGCAGGGGCGAAGGGAGCTATGGCTACACCTTC.